This TCR beta chain was captured in a study of T cells in Graves' hyperthyroidism and ophthalmopathy. Overall study: The authors collected peripheral blood at initial diagnosis, before any treatment.

From RNA transcripts, TCR beta CDR3 regions were amplified. With the HTBI primer set, the TCR CDR3 went through a first round of RT-PCR. One entry per CDR3 protein results from TCRdb running MiXCR on the multiplex PCR reads. The table records more than 500,000 distinct CDR3 sequences, under 15% of them present only once. Germline CDR1 and CDR2: MGHDK and SYGVNS. The CDR3 spans 14 residues. V lost 6 bases and J 1 base, leaving 12 bases between the germline ends. Uncontrolled infection, other autoimmune disease, pregnancy or lactation excluded patients. PBMCs were obtained from over 8.5 ml fresh peripheral blood.

This receptor was taken from a woman between 40 and 50 years old with Graves' ophthalmopathy. This sequence joins TRBV25-1 and TRBJ1-1; D is possibly TRBD1 (5 bases). Sequencing was performed on blood. As DNA, the CDR3 is TGTGCCAGCAGGAAACAGGCGGCGAACACTGAAGCTTTCTTT. Translated: CASRKQAANTEAFF.